The clone carrying this T cell receptor beta chain was counted many times. The antigen is not known. These data belong to a study of regulatory T cells in long-lasting Graves disease. The wider study: Newly diagnosed Graves' patients took antithyroid drugs under 3 months. Study results and limitations: A greater number of public clonotypes (under 3,000) was shared by persistent patients than by new patients (around 970). Persistent Graves' patients showed a TCR diversity that was lower than that of newly diagnosed ones.

Time point indicated: newly diagnosed GD, antithyroid drugs for less than 3 months. The TCR library used RNA extracted from PBMCs. Roughly 10 milliliters of peripheral blood were drawn into EDTA tubes. To make TCR beta libraries, researchers used iRepertoire HTBI primers and Arm-PCR of CDR3 regions. MiXCR, applied by TCRdb to the multiplex PCR reads, yields one record per CDR3 protein. The sample holds around 230,000 distinct CDR3 sequences, approximately 16% seen once. In germline, CDR1 is MGHRA, CDR2 YSYEKL. V was trimmed by 2 bases and J by 5 bases, leaving 7 bases between them. The CDR3 runs to 13 residues.

The receptor's source is a female donor with Graves disease. The sequencing used peripheral blood mononuclear cells (PBMCs), collected at new diagnosis, from a patient treated with antithyroid drugs. The chain uses TRBV4-1 and TRBJ1-5, with D maybe TRBD1 (5 bases). The CDR3: CASSQLTDQPQHF. Here the CDR3 DNA reads TGCGCCAGCAGCCAATTGACAGATCAGCCCCAGCATTTT.